The 27 T cell receptor beta chains presented below share a single source sample, sequenced in a study of technical replicates of blood from four donors. Here immunoSEQ multiplex PCR was the method, and the copy in TCRdb shows in-frame clones only, minus some. The table includes tens of thousands of clones, 90% to 95% detected once. The sample consisted of T cells isolated from PBMCs. All receptors derive from a human donor in good health.

The V call is TRBV5-1, the J call TRBJ1-1; 8 bases fit TRBD1. The V gene's germline CDR1 is SGHRS and CDR2 YFSETQ. This CDR3 region has 14 residues. V lost 2 bases to trimming and J lost 5 bases; unmatched junction nucleotides: 5. The CDR3 coding sequence is TGCGCCAGCAGCTTAGGACAGGGTGGTACTGAAGCTTTCTTT. This codes for CASSLGQGGTEAFF.

V gene TRBV6-6 combines with J gene TRBJ1-1; the match to TRBD1 covers 9 bases. CDR3 length: 14 residues. V shed 6 bases, J shed 2 bases, and the junction held 4 bases outside the gene matches. Germline V CDR1 and CDR2: MNHNY, SVGAGI (reference sequence). CDR3 nucleotide sequence: TGTGCCAGCAGGGTACAGGGGGCTAACACTGAAGCTTTCTTT. This translates into CASRVQGANTEAFF.

The chain uses TRBV27 and TRBJ2-7; D not resolved. CDR1 and CDR2 from the germline V gene are MNHEY and SMNVEV (reference sequence). CDR3 size: 14 residues. V lost 2 bases, J lost 3 bases, and 11 bases lay in between. The CDR3 DNA reads TGTGCCAGCAGTTTAGGAGACCCTGACTACGAGCAGTACTTC. Translating it yields CASSLGDPDYEQYF.

This rearrangement joins TRBV6-5 to TRBJ1-2; 7 bases line up with TRBD1. Germline CDR1 is MNHEY and CDR2 is SVGAGI. V shed 8 bases and J 2 bases; nucleotides not matched to a gene: 8. This CDR3 contains 14 residues. The CDR3 reads CASGRDRINYGYTF. DNA of the CDR3: TGTGCCAGCGGTCGGGACAGAATAAACTATGGCTACACCTTC.

The J gene is TRBJ1-5, the V gene TRBV2; the D gene is possibly TRBD1 (5 bases). CDR1 is SNHLY, CDR2 FYNNEI, per germline. V was trimmed by 7 bases and J by 0 bases, leaving 13 bases between them. The CDR3 is 15 amino acids. The CDR3 sequence is CASTTGGLSNQPQHF. Written as DNA, the CDR3 is TGTGCCAGCACCACGGGGGGACTTAGCAATCAGCCCCAGCATTTT.

This chain connects TRBV27 to TRBJ2-3; 9 bases are a match to TRBD1. The CDR3 loop spans 19 amino acids. Germline V gives CDR1 MNHEY, CDR2 SMNVEV (reference sequence). J gave up 4 bases and V 2 bases, and 16 bases lay outside the gene matches. Here the CDR3 DNA reads TGTGCCAGCAGTTTAAAACGACGCTCCCTGACAGGGGGAGCAGATACGCAGTATTTT. Residues: CASSLKRRSLTGGADTQYF.

The J gene is TRBJ1-2, the V gene TRBV28, with 8 nucleotides matching TRBD1. The CDR3 contains 13 residues. Germline V gene data show CDR1 as MDHEN and CDR2 as SYDVKM. With 2 bases clipped from V and 6 bases from J, the junction kept 2 bases outside the gene matches. The CDR3 DNA sequence: TGTGCCAGCAGTTTAGGACAGGGAGATGGCTACACCTTC. It is translated as CASSLGQGDGYTF.

The chain combines TRBV4-1 with TRBJ2-2; D might be TRBD2 (6 bases). CDR3 length equals 16 residues. CDR1 and CDR2 (germline): MGHRA, YSYEKL. V was clipped by 4 bases and J by 0 bases, with 12 bases between them. CDR3 DNA sequence: TGCGCCAGCAGCCCGACTAGTTCTCCGAACACCGGGGAGCTGTTTTTT. Amino acid sequence: CASSPTSSPNTGELFF.

This clone was detected only once. The rearrangement uses TRBV4-1 and TRBJ2-2; TRBD2 matches 10 bases. Unmatched junction bases numbered 10, after V lost 5 bases and J lost 7 bases. CDR1 MGHRA and CDR2 YSYEKL come from the germline V gene. The CDR3 has 16 amino acids. CDR3 bases: TGCGCCAGCAGCAATCAGGGACTAGCGAAAGTCGGGGAGCTGTTTTTT. This sequence encodes CASSNQGLAKVGELFF.

The rearrangement joins TRBV11-3 to TRBJ2-5; D may be TRBD2 (5 bases). Germline V gives CDR1 SGHNT, CDR2 YENEEA. The germline V and J ends were trimmed by 3 bases and 4 bases, with 12 bases remaining between them. This CDR3 is built from 14 residues. CDR3 sequence (DNA): TGTGCCAGCAGCTTCCGAGGGTTCTCAGAGACCCAGTACTTC. Translating gives CASSFRGFSETQYF.

The chain joins TRBV19 to TRBJ2-5, with D uncertain. The CDR3 extends over 14 amino acids. CDR1 and CDR2 (germline): LNHDA, SQIVND (reference sequence). Between the trimmed V and J ends, which lost 3 bases and 5 bases, there was a span of 13 bases. CDR3 region: CASSIKSGVETQYF. CDR3 DNA sequence: TGTGCCAGTAGTATTAAATCGGGTGTGGAGACCCAGTACTTC. Full variable domain (missing parts from reference TRBV19 and TRBJ2-5): DGGITQSPKYLFRKEGQNVTLSCEQNLNHDAMYWYRQDPGQGLRLIYYSQIVNDFQKGDIAEGYSVSREKKESFPLTVTSAQKNPTAFYLCASSIKSGVETQYFGPGTRLLVL.

The chain uses TRBV5-4 and TRBJ2-7, with TRBD2 identical over 7 bases. CDR1 and CDR2 from the germline V gene are SGHNT and YYREEE (reference sequence). Losses at the gene ends were 4 bases for V and 2 bases for J; bases not matched to a gene: 6. The CDR3 runs to 14 residues. As DNA, the CDR3 is TGTGCCAGCAGCCTAGAAGCGGGAACCTACGAGCAGTACTTC. This encodes CASSLEAGTYEQYF.

The chain links TRBV15 to TRBJ1-1; TRBD1 agrees at 8 bases. The CDR3 consists of 14 residues. Per germline, CDR1 LNHNV and CDR2 YYDKDF (reference sequence). V dropped 2 bases and J dropped 4; count of bases not matched to a gene: 3. Here the CDR3 reads CATSRSTGGTEAFF. DNA of the CDR3: TGTGCCACCAGCAGATCCACAGGGGGCACTGAAGCTTTCTTT.

This chain uses TRBV10-3 with TRBJ2-7; maybe TRBD1 (5 bases). Trimming cost V 0 bases and J 1 base, with 13 bases left between them. This CDR3 comprises 16 residues. Germline V gives CDR1 ENHRY, CDR2 SYGVKD. Written as DNA, the CDR3 is TGTGCCATCAGTGAGTCACCGTTGACAGCTTCCTACGAGCAGTACTTC. Protein: CAISESPLTASYEQYF.

The V and J genes are TRBV29-1 and TRBJ2-2, with TRBD1 as a possible D gene (6 bases). V dropped 6 bases and J dropped 1 base, with 12 bases sitting between them. The CDR3 totals 14 residues. Germline V lookup: CDR1 SQVTM, CDR2 ANQGSEA. The CDR3 protein is CSVYRDKNTGELFF. CDR3 nucleotides: TGCAGCGTATACCGGGACAAGAACACCGGGGAGCTGTTTTTT.

The rearrangement uses TRBV27 and TRBJ1-4, with D possibly matching TRBD1 (6 bases). Germline V lookup: CDR1 MNHEY, CDR2 SMNVEV (reference sequence). This CDR3 contains 14 residues. Trimming took off 3 bases at V and 8 bases at J, with 13 bases between the two ends. CDR3 nucleotides: TGTGCCAGCAGTTTCGGACAGAGAGGAGAAAAACTGTTTTTT. Amino acid sequence: CASSFGQRGEKLFF.

This sequence joins TRBV30 and TRBJ2-3; D may be TRBD1 (5 bases). Germline V gives CDR1 GTSNPN, CDR2 SVGIG (reference sequence). The CDR3 totals 14 residues. Deletions cut 8 bases from V and 6 bases from J, with 21 bases between. This CDR3 reads CASGHPGGADTQYF. The CDR3 coding sequence is TGTGCCAGTGGACATCCCGGTGGCGCGGATACGCAGTATTTT. The full variable domain, completed using reference TRBV30 and TRBJ2-3, is SQTIHQWPATLVQPVGSPLSLECTVEGTSNPNLYWYRQAAGRGLQLLFYSVGIGQISSEVPQNLSASRPQDRQFILSSKKLLLSDSGFYLCASGHPGGADTQYFGPGTRLTVL.

This clone appeared once. The chain has TRBV28 and TRBJ1-5; perhaps TRBD1 as D (6 bases). This CDR3 has 17 amino acids. CDR1 is MDHEN, CDR2 SYDVKM, per germline. V lost 7 bases, J lost 2 bases, and 21 bases lay in between. This chain's CDR3 is CASTPSGPRGGNQPQHF. In DNA form, the CDR3 reads TGTGCCAGCACCCCCTCGGGGCCCAGGGGAGGCAATCAGCCCCAGCATTTT.

This chain joins TRBV30 and TRBJ2-7; 9 nucleotides align to TRBD1. This CDR3 is built from 15 residues. Germline values: CDR1 GTSNPN, CDR2 SVGIG (reference sequence). With 0 bases clipped from V and 3 bases from J, the junction kept 6 bases outside the gene matches. The chain's CDR3 is CAWSVLGTGSYEQYF. The CDR3 DNA sequence: TGTGCCTGGAGTGTCCTCGGGACAGGGAGCTACGAGCAGTACTTC.

The chain recombines TRBV5-4 with TRBJ1-2, with 7 positions matching TRBD1. The germline V gene has CDR1 SGHNT and CDR2 YYREEE (reference sequence). V trimming: 4 bases; J trimming: 1 base; junction bases outside the gene matches: 4. This CDR3 is 14 amino acids long. The CDR3: CASSLGTVNYGYTF. In nucleotides, the CDR3 is TGTGCCAGCAGCCTGGGGACAGTTAACTATGGCTACACCTTC.

V gene TRBV6-5 combines with J gene TRBJ1-4, with TRBD1 as a possible D gene (5 bases). Trimming removed 5 bases at V and 6 bases at J, with 10 bases between. The germline V gene encodes CDR1 MNHEY and CDR2 SVGAGI. The CDR3 is made up of 13 amino acids. The CDR3 loop is CASSPRGDEKLFF. CDR3 DNA: TGTGCCAGCAGTCCTCGGGGGGATGAAAAACTGTTTTTT.

This clone appeared once. The CDR3 DNA follows: TGTGCCAGCAGTTTCCGGCTAGCCAAACCCTCCTACGAGCAGTACTTC. Protein sequence: CASSFRLAKPSYEQYF. The J gene is TRBJ2-7, the V gene TRBV27, with D tentatively TRBD2 (5 bases). V shed 3 bases and J shed 0 bases, with 15 bases lying between them. The CDR3 runs 16 residues. In germline, CDR1 is MNHEY, CDR2 SMNVEV (reference sequence).

V gene TRBV7-9 combines with J gene TRBJ2-3; the match to TRBD2 covers 7 bases. The CDR3 contains 15 residues. The V gene's germline CDR1 is SEHNR and CDR2 FQNEAQ (reference sequence). V was clipped by 5 bases and J by 2 bases; unmatched bases: 7. DNA of the CDR3: TGTGCCAGCAGCCCCAGCGGGGATCACACAGATACGCAGTATTTT. Encoded protein: CASSPSGDHTDTQYF.

The chain has TRBV9 and TRBJ2-1; 14 nucleotides match TRBD2. The V gene end was trimmed by 0 bases and the J gene end by 6 bases; junction bases not matched to a gene: 2. In germline, CDR1 is SGDLS, CDR2 YYNGEE. This CDR3 has 16 amino acids. The CDR3: CASSVEGLAGVNEQFF. The CDR3, as DNA: TGTGCCAGCAGCGTAGAGGGACTAGCGGGAGTCAATGAGCAGTTCTTC.

This clone has more than one count but fewer than ten. The gene calls are TRBV4-1 and TRBJ1-1; D is undetermined. The CDR3 loop spans 12 amino acids. The germline CDR1 and CDR2 sequences are MGHRA and YSYEKL. V lost 1 base, J lost 10 bases, and 10 bases lay in between. The CDR3 coding sequence is TGCGCCAGCAGCCAAGCCGCCGTCGGAGCTTTCTTT. It specifies CASSQAAVGAFF.

The rearrangement uses TRBV6-1 and TRBJ1-5; unclear D gene. Germline assignment: CDR1 MNHNS and CDR2 SASEGT. V was trimmed by 1 base and J by 0 bases, leaving 19 bases between them. CDR3 size: 19 residues. The CDR3 DNA sequence: TGTGCCAGCAGTGAAGGAATCATCAAGCCCCCTTATAGCAATCAGCCCCAGCATTTT. It specifies CASSEGIIKPPYSNQPQHF.

This clone was counted a single time. This chain uses TRBV5-5 with TRBJ2-1; TRBD2 agrees at 7 bases. This CDR3 is 15 amino acids long. V dropped 2 bases and J dropped 5; count of bases not matched to a gene: 7. Germline CDR1 SGHKS, CDR2 YYEKEE (reference sequence). CDR3 DNA: TGTGCCAGCAGCTTACTAGCGAGAAGTCACAATGAGCAGTTCTTC. This sequence encodes CASSLLARSHNEQFF.